Below, one T cell receptor (beta chain) is given with its context. This sample was included in a study of sequential checkpoint blockade in melanoma. Study details: After both sequences, patients received maintenance nivolumab.

As to treatment: randomized to nivolumab then ipilimumab (arm A) or the reverse (arm B). Some clones are missing from TCRdb's copy, which holds only in-frame ones; the method was immunoSEQ multiplex PCR. There are 9,000 to 13,000 clones in the sample; more than 50% occur only once, and approximately 15% lies in the top ten. The CDR3 consists of 13 residues. Germline loops: CDR1 SGDLS, CDR2 YYNGEE. Trimming took 4 bases from V and 7 from J; bases not matched to a gene: 5. The sample here was CD8+ T cells sorted from blood (inferred from file names), taken from a patient given nivolumab and ipilimumab in sequence. The TCR comes from a human donor with melanoma. This chain uses TRBV9 with TRBJ1-2; 9 bases fit TRBD1. Written as DNA, the CDR3 is TGTGCCAGCAGCCTATCGACAGGGGGTGGCTACACCTTC. Translating gives CASSLSTGGGYTF.